These 5 T cell receptor beta chains came from one sample sequenced in a study of blood T cell repertoires in COVID-19. The assay was immunoSEQ multiplex PCR, and TCRdb's table has in-frame clones only and misses some. Among just under 45,000 clones listed, roughly 87% were seen once. The sample was peripheral blood. These receptors all come from a woman of 80 years or more in a cohort sampled during active or convalescent COVID-19.

The chain is built from TRBV14 and TRBJ2-7, with TRBD1 matching 7 bases. V shed 4 bases, J shed 2 bases, and the junction held 5 bases outside the gene matches. The CDR3 has 14 residues. Germline-derived CDR1 and CDR2 are SGHDN and FVKESK. CDR3 loop: CASSRLQGTYEQYF. The CDR3 DNA reads TGTGCCAGCAGCCGCCTACAGGGGACCTACGAGCAGTACTTC.

V usage is TRBV6-5 and J usage is TRBJ2-7; 7 bases are a match to TRBD1. The V gene end was trimmed by 5 bases and the J gene end by 3 bases; junction bases not matched to a gene: 4. The germline gives CDR1 MNHEY, CDR2 SVGAGI. This CDR3 contains 13 residues. The CDR3 DNA reads TGTGCCAGCAGTATTAACAGGGGCTACGAGCAGTACTTC. It codes for CASSINRGYEQYF.

V is TRBV4-1 and J is TRBJ2-6; a possible D gene is TRBD1 (6 bases). The CDR3 covers 18 residues. Trimming shortened V by 3 bases and J by 0 bases, and 15 bases separated the two germline ends. Germline assignment: CDR1 MGHRA and CDR2 YSYEKL. The CDR3, as DNA: TGCGCCAGCAGCCAGACTGGACAGCCTTCCTCTGGGGCCAACGTCCTGACTTTC. It specifies CASSQTGQPSSGANVLTF.

This chain connects TRBV5-8 to TRBJ2-7; 7 nucleotides line up with TRBD1. CDR3 length: 17 residues. Germline V lookup: CDR1 SGHTS, CDR2 YDEGEE. V lost 4 bases, J lost 0 bases, and 13 bases stayed unmatched. The CDR3 DNA reads as TGTGCCAGCAGCCCACAGGGGCACGCACGCATCTCCTACGAGCAGTACTTC. This codes for CASSPQGHARISYEQYF.

This chain links TRBV24-1 with TRBJ2-2; tentatively, D is TRBD1 (6 bases). This CDR3 has 13 amino acids. Germline V gene data show CDR1 as KGHDR and CDR2 as SFDVKD. V lost 8 bases, J lost 6 bases, and 12 bases lay in between. In DNA form, the CDR3 reads TGTGCCACCAATAAACAGGGATCCGGGGAGCTGTTTTTT. It codes for CATNKQGSGELFF.